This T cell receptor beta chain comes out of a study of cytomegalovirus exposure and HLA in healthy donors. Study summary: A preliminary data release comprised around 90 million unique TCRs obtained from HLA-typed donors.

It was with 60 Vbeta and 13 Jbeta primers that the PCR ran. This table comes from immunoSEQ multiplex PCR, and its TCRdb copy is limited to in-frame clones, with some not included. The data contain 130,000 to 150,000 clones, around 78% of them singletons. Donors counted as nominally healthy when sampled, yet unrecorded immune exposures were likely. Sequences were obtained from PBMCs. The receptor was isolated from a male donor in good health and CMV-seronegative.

The CDR3 DNA sequence: TGCGCCAGCAGCCGGGGATTCGGTGAAAAACTGTTTTTT. Translated: CASSRGFGEKLFF. V is TRBV5-1 and J is TRBJ1-4, with D uncertain. V was trimmed by 4 bases and J by 7 bases, leaving 11 bases between them. Germline V lookup: CDR1 SGHRS, CDR2 YFSETQ. The CDR3 covers 13 residues.